Sequencing of this T cell receptor beta chain was carried out in a study of OX40 agonist ivuxolimab in advanced cancers. The study sampled blood at baseline, cycle 4 day 1, and cycle 7 day 1. General study results and limits: People who partly responded at 0.1-3.0 mg/kg had some of the least clonal expansion seen. In CD8+ T cells, expanded clones were on average more numerous than in CD4+. In the expanded peripheral T cells, antigen specificity was never determined.

Assay used: immunoSEQ multiplex PCR; TCRdb lists only in-frame clones, some missing. The sample lists roughly 67,000 clones, roughly four fifths occurring once. This CDR3 is 14 amino acids long. Germline CDR1 reads SEHNR; CDR2 reads FQNEAQ (reference sequence). V lost 6 bases and J lost 8, with 19 bases in between. Concerning this clone itself: Antigen specificity is unknown.

The sequence was collected from an adult with an advanced solid tumor such as melanoma, head and neck, liver or kidney cancer. The sequencing here drew on CD4+ or CD8+ T cells sorted from blood, taken in a trial of the OX40 agonist ivuxolimab. The rearrangement joins TRBV7-9 to TRBJ1-1, with D unclear. The CDR3 reads CASSLSSTASEAFF. CDR3 DNA sequence: TGTGCCAGCAGTCTCTCGTCGACTGCGTCCGAAGCTTTCTTT.